The 21 T cell receptor beta chains given below trace back to one sample, sequenced in a study of PD-L1 blockade in urothelial cancer. Using immunoSEQ multiplex PCR, the repertoire was profiled, and TCRdb retains in-frame clones only, with some absent. The sample contains 80,000 to 100,000 clones, about four fifths of which appear only once. Material: PBMCs, obtained around atezolizumab (anti-PD-L1) treatment. The receptor source for this set is a man in his 70s with urothelial cancer.

J is TRBJ1-3 and V is TRBV7-8, with D unclear. Looked up from germline, CDR1 is SGHVS and CDR2 is FQNEAQ. The length of the CDR3 is 16 residues. V shed 6 bases and J shed 0 bases, with 15 bases lying between them. The CDR3 loop reads CASSARTGSSGNTIYF. The DNA of the CDR3 is TGTGCCAGCAGTGCTAGGACGGGGAGCTCTGGAAACACCATATATTTT.

The chain is built from TRBV11-2 and TRBJ2-7; 7 bases are a match to TRBD2. Per the germline V gene, CDR1 is SGHAT and CDR2 is FQNNGV. V gave up 4 bases and J gave up 6 bases; unmatched junction bases: 3. The CDR3 is 12 amino acids. The CDR3 loop reads CASSWEGSEQYF. The CDR3 DNA reads TGTGCCAGCAGCTGGGAGGGTTCCGAGCAGTACTTC.

The chain links TRBV5-4 to TRBJ2-3, with D unresolved. The CDR3 has 13 residues. V lost 2 bases, J lost 2 bases, and 6 bases lay in between. Germline V CDR1 and CDR2: SGHNT, YYREEE (reference sequence). The DNA of the CDR3 is TGTGCCAGCAGCTTTCCTTCCACAGATACGCAGTATTTT. Translation gives CASSFPSTDTQYF. The complete variable domain, with remaining parts taken from reference TRBV5-4 and TRBJ2-3, reads ETGVTQSPTHLIKTRGQQVTLRCSSQSGHNTVSWYQQALGQGPQFIFQYYREEENGRGNFPPRFSGLQFPNYSSELNVNALELDDSALYLCASSFPSTDTQYFGPGTRLTVL.

This clone showed up just a few times. V and J are TRBV11-2 and TRBJ1-1; the D gene is possibly TRBD1 (5 bases). The length of the CDR3 is 17 residues. Germline V gene data show CDR1 as SGHAT and CDR2 as FQNNGV. V was clipped by 2 bases and J by 7 bases, with 23 bases between them. CDR3 bases: TGTGCCAGCAGCTTAAATCAACCCAGGGCCGGGTTGGGTGAAGCTTTCTTT. Translated: CASSLNQPRAGLGEAFF.

The V gene is TRBV28, the J gene TRBJ1-4; D ambiguous. V dropped 4 bases and J dropped 12 bases, with 12 bases sitting between them. The CDR3 is 12 amino acids. Germline lookup yields CDR1 MDHEN and CDR2 SYDVKM. The CDR3: CASSSPTTELFF. The CDR3 coding sequence is TGTGCCAGCAGTTCTCCTACCACGGAACTGTTTTTT.

This clone was observed a handful of times. The CDR3 loop reads CASGPRGETQYF. The CDR3 DNA follows: TGTGCTAGTGGTCCCAGGGGAGAGACCCAGTACTTC. V and J are TRBV12-5 and TRBJ2-5; TRBD1 is a possible D gene (6 bases). V was trimmed by 5 bases and J by 4 bases, leaving 8 bases between them. Germline values: CDR1 LGHNT, CDR2 FRNRAP. The CDR3 has 12 amino acids.

This sequence joins TRBV19 and TRBJ1-2; 8 nucleotides line up with TRBD1. The CDR3 contains 14 residues. CDR1 and CDR2 (germline): LNHDA, SQIVND (reference sequence). Losses at the gene ends were 7 bases for V and 5 bases for J; bases not matched to a gene: 9. The CDR3 reads CASTIQGVGYGYTF. For the CDR3, the DNA is TGTGCCAGTACCATACAGGGGGTTGGGTATGGCTACACCTTC.

V usage is TRBV6-5 and J usage is TRBJ1-2; 7 bases line up with TRBD1. V lost 0 bases, J lost 2 bases, and 6 bases stayed unmatched. This CDR3 has 16 amino acids. The germline CDR1 and CDR2 sequences are MNHEY and SVGAGI. CDR3 DNA: TGTGCCAGCAGTTACTCGACTCTGGACAGGAACTATGGCTACACCTTC. This encodes CASSYSTLDRNYGYTF.

The rearrangement uses TRBV5-4 and TRBJ1-6, with 7 nucleotides matching TRBD1. Germline V gives CDR1 SGHNT, CDR2 YYREEE (reference sequence). The CDR3 contains 15 residues. After removal of 4 bases from V and 5 bases from J, the junction contained 6 bases not matched to a gene. The CDR3 is CASSRTGVDNSPLHF. The CDR3 region has the DNA TGTGCCAGCAGCCGAACAGGGGTTGATAATTCACCCCTCCACTTT.

This clone has only one observation. This chain connects TRBV30 to TRBJ2-1, with a weak D call TRBD2 (5 bases). This CDR3 region has 15 residues. V lost 2 bases, J lost 5 bases, and 16 bases lay in between. Germline CDR1 reads GTSNPN; CDR2 reads SVGIG (reference sequence). CDR3 residues: CAWSMGWERDNEQFF. CDR3 DNA: TGTGCCTGGAGTATGGGGTGGGAGCGCGACAATGAGCAGTTCTTC.

This clone showed up just a few times. This chain connects TRBV11-3 to TRBJ2-7; 9 positions match TRBD2. The CDR3 totals 16 residues. V lost 0 bases to trimming and J lost 4 bases; unmatched junction nucleotides: 7. The germline V gene has CDR1 SGHNT and CDR2 YENEEA. CDR3 in DNA: TGTGCCAGCAGCTTAGATTATCCAGCGGGAGGTTACGAGCAGTACTTC. Amino acid sequence: CASSLDYPAGGYEQYF.

CDR3 amino acids: CASSQVLAKNIQYF. The CDR3 region has the DNA TGCGCCAGCAGCCAAGTCCTAGCCAAAAACATTCAGTACTTC. The gene calls are TRBV4-1 and TRBJ2-4; D call uncertain. Trimming took 1 base from V and 0 from J, leaving 4 bases between them. The CDR3 extends over 14 amino acids. CDR1 is MGHRA and CDR2 is YSYEKL in the germline V gene.

This chain links TRBV11-2 with TRBJ1-4, with 7 bases identical to TRBD1. There are 14 residues in the CDR3. Germline V lookup: CDR1 SGHAT, CDR2 FQNNGV. Unmatched junction bases numbered 5, after V lost 2 bases and J lost 8 bases. The CDR3 sequence is CASSLQGGTEKLFF. The CDR3 region has the DNA TGTGCCAGCAGCTTACAGGGGGGTACCGAAAAACTGTTTTTT. Looking up the rest from reference TRBV11-2 and TRBJ1-4 gives the full variable domain: EAGVAQSPRYKIIEKRQSVAFWCNPISGHATLYWYQQILGQGPKLLIQFQNNGVVDDSQLPKDRFSAERLKGVDSTLKIQPAKLEDSAVYLCASSLQGGTEKLFFGSGTQLSVL.

The rearrangement links TRBV4-3 to TRBJ2-3, with D possibly matching TRBD2 (5 bases). The CDR3 covers 15 residues. The germline CDR1 and CDR2 sequences are LGHNA and YSLEER. Trimming took off 1 base at V and 2 bases at J, with 10 bases between the two ends. The CDR3 coding sequence is TGCGCCAGCAGCCAAGGTCGGGGTCCCACAGATACGCAGTATTTT. This encodes CASSQGRGPTDTQYF.

A single count supports this clone. The chain uses TRBV21-1 and TRBJ1-4. TRBV21-1 is marked as a pseudogene. CDR3 length: 13 amino acids. CDR3 nucleotides: TGTGCCAGGAGGAGTCCGGGTAATGAAAAACTGTTTTTT. The encoded protein is CARRSPGNEKLFF.

This clone is a singleton in its sample. V is TRBV4-3 and J is TRBJ2-1; the match to TRBD2 covers 9 bases. This CDR3 comprises 16 residues. With V trimmed by 1 base and J by 8 bases, 9 bases remained unmatched. Germline V gene sequence: CDR1 LGHNA, CDR2 YSLEER. The CDR3 sequence is CASSQGVSGRWYEQFF. The CDR3 coding sequence is TGCGCCAGCAGCCAAGGGGTGAGCGGGAGGTGGTATGAGCAGTTCTTC.

This chain connects TRBV2 to TRBJ1-2; D may be TRBD1 (5 bases). CDR1 SNHLY and CDR2 FYNNEI come from the germline V gene. V shed 2 bases and J shed 4 bases, with 8 bases lying between them. The CDR3 is made up of 13 amino acids. Here the CDR3 reads CASSEQGGYGYTF. The CDR3 DNA sequence: TGTGCCAGCAGTGAACAGGGAGGCTATGGCTACACCTTC.

The chain links TRBV7-9 to TRBJ2-6, with D tentatively TRBD2 (5 bases). V dropped 2 bases and J dropped 4 bases, with 18 bases sitting between them. Per germline, CDR1 SEHNR and CDR2 FQNEAQ (reference sequence). This CDR3 is built from 18 residues. CDR3 residues: CASSLPRGEGPGANVLTF. The CDR3 DNA sequence: TGTGCCAGCAGCTTACCCCGAGGTGAGGGCCCAGGGGCCAACGTCCTGACTTTC.

In its sample, this clone was seen a few times. This chain links TRBV6-5 with TRBJ2-1; TRBD1 aligns across 8 bases. In germline, CDR1 is MNHEY, CDR2 SVGAGI. V trimming: 10 bases; J trimming: 8 bases; junction bases outside the gene matches: 7. CDR3 length equals 12 residues. The CDR3 loop reads CANPDRGDEQFF. The CDR3 DNA reads as TGTGCCAACCCTGACAGGGGCGATGAGCAGTTCTTC.

This rearrangement joins TRBV6-6 to TRBJ2-2; 7 nucleotides match TRBD2. The germline V gene has CDR1 MNHNY and CDR2 SVGAGI (reference sequence). Germline trimming cut 7 bases from V and 0 bases from J; bases unmatched to any gene: 5. CDR3 size: 15 residues. CDR3 residues: CASTSAGPNTGELFF. The CDR3 DNA is TGTGCCAGCACCTCAGCGGGACCGAACACCGGGGAGCTGTTTTTT.

This sequence joins TRBV6-5 and TRBJ2-2, with 9 bases matching TRBD1. The CDR3 is 14 residues long. CDR1 and CDR2 from the germline V gene are MNHEY and SVGAGI. V shed 6 bases, J shed 3 bases, and the junction held 2 bases outside the gene matches. CDR3 DNA: TGTGCCAGCAGAGACAGGGGGTACACCGGGGAGCTGTTTTTT. This sequence encodes CASRDRGYTGELFF.